The sequence of this TCR beta chain was determined in a study of identical twins. This clonotype was detected only once. Antigen specificity is unknown. Donors were all healthy Caucasians. Points from the study as a whole: Fewer insertions marked abundant cord blood beta clonotypes; young adult naive trended weakly, memory not at all.

TCRdb called the 5' RACE reads again in MiXCR, with one record for every CDR3 protein. This table holds hundreds of thousands of distinct CDR3 sequences, over 15% found once. These records were also assigned to another study, of T cells expressing NK-cell markers. Per that paper: About six donors showed dominant NKG2C+ clonotypes comprising about 1.0-7.0% of their CD8+ T cells.

This sequence was found in a woman aged 18-35 years in good health. The specimen sequenced was PBMCs.

CDR3 nucleotide sequence: TGTGCCAGTAGTATGGTCCAGGCCGATAATGAAAAACTGTTTTTT. Residues: CASSMVQADNEKLFF. The rearrangement links TRBV19 to TRBJ1-4; D is unclear. V was cut by 3 bases and J by 4 bases, with 12 bases left in between. The CDR3 runs 15 residues. The germline gives CDR1 LNHDA, CDR2 SQIVND (reference sequence).